This record covers a single T cell receptor (beta chain). This sample is part of a study of T-cell reconstitution after alpha-beta-depleted transplantation in children. V shed 2 bases and J shed 2 bases, with 10 bases lying between them. This CDR3 region has 15 residues. Unique molecular identifiers were incorporated when the TCRbeta library was constructed. TCRdb passed the PCR reads through MiXCR, listing each CDR3 protein once. The top ten hold 1.1% of the sample, which has about 690,000 distinct CDR3 sequences, over 15% seen once. The sequencing here drew on PBMCs from the stem cell graft donor, taken from the stem cell graft. The receptor's source is a human donor who donated a stem cell graft to a child with acute myeloid leukemia. The chain carries TRBV12-3 or TRBV12-4 and TRBJ1-5, with a tentative D call TRBD1 (5 bases). CDR3 region: CASSLNLGGNQPQHF. The CDR3 DNA sequence: TGTGCCAGCAGTTTAAATTTAGGGGGCAATCAGCCCCAGCATTTT.